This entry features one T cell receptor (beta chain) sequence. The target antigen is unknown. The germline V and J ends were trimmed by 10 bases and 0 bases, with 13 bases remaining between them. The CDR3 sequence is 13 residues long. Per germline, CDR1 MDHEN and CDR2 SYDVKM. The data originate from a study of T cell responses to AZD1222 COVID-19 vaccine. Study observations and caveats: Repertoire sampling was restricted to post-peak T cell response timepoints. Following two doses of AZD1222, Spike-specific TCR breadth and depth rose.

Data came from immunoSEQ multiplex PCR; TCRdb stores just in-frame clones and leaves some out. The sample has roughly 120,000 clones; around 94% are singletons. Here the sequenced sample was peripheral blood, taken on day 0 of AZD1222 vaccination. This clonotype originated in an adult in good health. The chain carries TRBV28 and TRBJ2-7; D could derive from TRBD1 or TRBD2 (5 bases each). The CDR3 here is CATFGGISYEQYF. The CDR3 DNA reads TGTGCCACCTTTGGGGGAATCTCCTACGAGCAGTACTTC. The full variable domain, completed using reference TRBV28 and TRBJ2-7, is DVKVTQSSRYLVKRTGEKVFLECVQDMDHENMFWYRQDPGLGLRLIYFSYDVKMKEKGDIPEGYSVSREKKERFSLILESASTNQTSMYLCATFGGISYEQYFGPGTRLTVT.